This T cell receptor (beta chain) was captured by sequencing in a study of monozygotic twins with inflammatory bowel disease. This CDR3 has 16 residues. The germline gives CDR1 KGHSH, CDR2 LQKENI. With the 5' RACE reads reprocessed, TCRdb shows one record per CDR3 protein and no DNA. The table lists around 220,000 distinct CDR3 sequences, with roughly 7.7% in the top ten. The sequencing input was blood. V gene TRBV18 combines with J gene TRBJ2-3; TCRdb calls TRBD1, which cannot be checked without DNA. The sequence was obtained from a human donor with ulcerative colitis or Crohn's disease, or a healthy co-twin of an affected twin (not recorded which). This CDR3 reads CASSRAAQGAADTQYF.